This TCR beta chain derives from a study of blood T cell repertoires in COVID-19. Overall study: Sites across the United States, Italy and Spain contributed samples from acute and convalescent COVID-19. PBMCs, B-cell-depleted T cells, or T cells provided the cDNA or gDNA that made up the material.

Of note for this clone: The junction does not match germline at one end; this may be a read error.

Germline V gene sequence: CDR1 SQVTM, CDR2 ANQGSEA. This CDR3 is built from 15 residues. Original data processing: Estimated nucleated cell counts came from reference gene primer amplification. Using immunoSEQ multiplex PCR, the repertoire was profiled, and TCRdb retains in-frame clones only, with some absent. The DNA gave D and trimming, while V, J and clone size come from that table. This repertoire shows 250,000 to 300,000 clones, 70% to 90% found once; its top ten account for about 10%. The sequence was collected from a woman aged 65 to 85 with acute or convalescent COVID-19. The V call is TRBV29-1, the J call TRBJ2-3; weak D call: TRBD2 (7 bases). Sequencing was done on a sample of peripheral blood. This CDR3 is CSAEGGGWSTDTQYF. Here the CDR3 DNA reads TGCAGCGCTGAAGGGGGGGGGTGGAGCACAGATACGCAGTATTTT.